A single sample is the source of the 19 T cell receptor beta chains below, sequenced in a study of blood T cell repertoires in COVID-19 (dated by TCRdb to about 2020). Library method: the immunoSEQ multiplex PCR assay. Not all clones reach the TCRdb copy of this immuneACCESS table, which keeps in-frame sequences only. Checked studies attribute under half of the gap to unresolved V genes and leave the rest unexplained. Here the sample has 150,000 to 200,000 clones; approximately 86% occur a single time. Under 30% of the sample rests with the top ten. Sequencing input: PBMCs or T cells enriched from blood (not recorded which). The receptor set was obtained from a woman between 35 and 50 years old in a cohort exposed to, infected with or recovered from COVID-19 (not recorded which).

The chain uses TRBV9 and TRBJ1-4; 7 bases agree with TRBD1. The junction had 10 bases not matched to a gene; V was cut back by 3 bases and J by 5 bases. Germline assignment: CDR1 SGDLS and CDR2 YYNGEE. The CDR3 runs to 16 residues. The CDR3 DNA reads as TGTGCCAGCAGCGCCTTGCAAGGGGGCTTAAATGAAAAACTGTTTTTT. Its translation: CASSALQGGLNEKLFF.

This clone was seen only a few times. V gene TRBV20-1 combines with J gene TRBJ1-5; D gene uncertain. This CDR3 is 11 amino acids long. In germline, CDR1 is DFQATT, CDR2 SNEGSKA (reference sequence). V was pared by 3 bases and J by 6 bases, with 6 bases between. CDR3 DNA sequence: TGCAGTGCTAGGTCTTGTCAGCCCCAGCATTTT. Translating gives CSARSCQPQHF.

This chain joins TRBV6-2 or TRBV6-3 and TRBJ2-7, with 7 bases aligning to TRBD1. In germline, CDR1 is MNHEY, CDR2 SVGEGT. The CDR3 spans 12 residues. J was trimmed by 5 bases and V by 4 bases; bases with no gene match: 2. As DNA, the CDR3 is TGTGCCAGCAGTTGGACAGGCCACGAGCAGTACTTC. It is translated as CASSWTGHEQYF.

The V and J genes are TRBV5-4 and TRBJ2-2, with 7 bases identical to TRBD1. CDR1 and CDR2 (germline): SGHNT, YYREEE (reference sequence). Unmatched junction bases numbered 9, after V lost 5 bases and J lost 8 bases. The length of the CDR3 is 14 residues. The DNA for the CDR3 is TGTGCCAGCAGACCGGTGGACAGGACGGGGGAGCTGTTTTTT. Residues: CASRPVDRTGELFF.

The chain has TRBV4-1 and TRBJ1-2; possibly TRBD1 for D (5 bases). V was pared by 0 bases and J by 0 bases, with 11 bases between. CDR3 length: 16 residues. Germline CDR1 reads MGHRA; CDR2 reads YSYEKL. CDR3 in amino acids: CASSQDPGVANYGYTF. The CDR3 DNA is TGCGCCAGCAGCCAAGATCCGGGGGTAGCTAACTATGGCTACACCTTC.

The chain uses TRBV29-1 and TRBJ2-7, with 8 bases lining up with TRBD2. V trimming: 7 bases; J trimming: 0 bases; junction bases outside the gene matches: 8. This CDR3 region has 14 residues. Germline V gene sequence: CDR1 SQVTM, CDR2 ANQGSEA. DNA of the CDR3: TGCAGCGCCTCGGTGAGCGGGAGCTCCTACGAGCAGTACTTC. Residues: CSASVSGSSYEQYF.

This chain uses TRBV29-1 with TRBJ2-7; 9 nucleotides agree with TRBD1. The CDR3 runs 13 residues. Trimming cost V 6 bases and J 1 base; bases outside gene matches: 4. CDR1 is SQVTM, CDR2 ANQGSEA, per germline. CDR3 in amino acids: CSVRQGGSYEQYF. Written as DNA, the CDR3 is TGCAGCGTGAGACAGGGGGGTTCCTACGAGCAGTACTTC.

In its sample, this clone was seen a few times. The chain couples TRBV19 to TRBJ1-1, with TRBD1 as a possible D gene (6 bases). CDR1 and CDR2 (germline): LNHDA, SQIVND (reference sequence). The CDR3 runs 14 residues. The V end lost 5 bases, the J end lost 1 base, and 11 bases lay between the germline ends. CDR3 loop: CASSLGTPNTEAFF. CDR3 nucleotide sequence: TGTGCCAGTAGTCTCGGGACACCGAACACTGAAGCTTTCTTT.

The V call is TRBV5-1, the J call TRBJ2-1; no firm D call. The CDR3 consists of 12 residues. Per the germline V gene, CDR1 is SGHRS and CDR2 is YFSETQ. The germline V and J ends were trimmed by 2 bases and 3 bases, with 3 bases remaining between them. The CDR3: CASSFSYNEQFF. The CDR3 DNA follows: TGCGCCAGCAGCTTCAGCTACAATGAGCAGTTCTTC.

The gene calls are TRBV11-2 and TRBJ2-2; TRBD1 aligns across 7 bases. Germline V gives CDR1 SGHAT, CDR2 FQNNGV. CDR3 length: 15 residues. Germline trimming cut 5 bases from V and 7 bases from J; bases unmatched to any gene: 10. The CDR3 protein is CASSPGQVRGGELFF. CDR3 nucleotides: TGTGCCAGCAGCCCAGGACAGGTTCGAGGCGGGGAGCTGTTTTTT.

In nucleotides, the CDR3 is TGTGCCAGCAGTTTTTACCGGACAGGGGGGATCTATGGCTACACCTTC. Translating gives CASSFYRTGGIYGYTF. The chain employs TRBV27 and TRBJ1-2; 10 bases are shared with TRBD1. The germline CDR1 and CDR2 sequences are MNHEY and SMNVEV (reference sequence). The J segment lost 4 bases and the V segment lost 3 bases, leaving 8 bases of the junction unmatched. The CDR3 extends over 16 amino acids.

The J gene is TRBJ1-5, the V gene TRBV28; D is perhaps TRBD1 (5 bases). The germline V gene encodes CDR1 MDHEN and CDR2 SYDVKM. The CDR3 loop spans 16 amino acids. V was shortened by 4 bases and J by 1 base, with 14 bases between the two germline ends. The CDR3 reads CASSSLGTSSNQPQHF. In nucleotides, the CDR3 is TGTGCCAGCAGTTCTCTAGGGACTTCCAGCAATCAGCCCCAGCATTTT.

The J gene is TRBJ2-3, the V gene TRBV5-1; TRBD2 matches at 8 bases. CDR3 length: 15 residues. Per the germline V gene, CDR1 is SGHRS and CDR2 is YFSETQ. Unmatched junction bases numbered 9, after V lost 2 bases and J lost 7 bases. This CDR3 reads CASSLTGGSRYTQYF. CDR3 DNA sequence: TGCGCCAGCAGCTTAACGGGGGGGTCCAGATATACGCAGTATTTT.

V usage is TRBV2 and J usage is TRBJ2-7; D unclear. The germline CDR1 and CDR2 sequences are SNHLY and FYNNEI. Trimming stripped 6 bases from V and 5 bases from J, with 8 bases between. CDR3 size: 11 residues. CDR3 sequence: CASRLIHEQYF. CDR3 DNA sequence: TGTGCCAGCAGACTAATTCACGAGCAGTACTTC.

This clone was detected once. The rearrangement uses TRBV2 and TRBJ2-3; D is undetermined. The CDR3 runs 13 residues. V gave up 3 bases and J gave up 5 bases, with 9 bases separating them. CDR1 and CDR2 (germline): SNHLY, FYNNEI. The CDR3 nucleotides read TGTGCCAGCAGTGAGGGTCGGAGAGATACGCAGTATTTT. Its translation: CASSEGRRDTQYF.

The chain joins TRBV6-2 or TRBV6-3 to TRBJ2-3, with a tentative D call TRBD1 (6 bases). Trimming removed 4 bases from V and 0 bases from J, with 20 bases in between. The CDR3 is 18 amino acids. CDR1 is MNHEY, CDR2 SVGEGT, per germline. The CDR3: CASSFVRTEHTSTDTQYF. In DNA, the CDR3 is TGTGCCAGCAGTTTCGTCCGGACAGAGCACACTAGCACAGATACGCAGTATTTT.

This clone was found a few times. The rearrangement joins TRBV5-5 to TRBJ2-5, with a tentative D call TRBD1 (5 bases). The CDR3 is 16 residues long. V lost 0 bases and J 5 bases, leaving 17 bases between the germline ends. Per the germline V gene, CDR1 is SGHKS and CDR2 is YYEKEE (reference sequence). The CDR3 DNA follows: TGTGCCAGCAGCTTGGCCTTAACTAACCCAGGGGAGACCCAGTACTTC. It encodes CASSLALTNPGETQYF.

The chain recombines TRBV11-2 with TRBJ2-2, with TRBD1 matching 7 bases. Germline lookup yields CDR1 SGHAT and CDR2 FQNNGV. The CDR3 is made up of 16 amino acids. Trimming removed 3 bases from V and 1 base from J; junction bases left unmatched: 5. DNA for the CDR3: TGTGCCAGCAGCTTCCCCGACAGGGAGAACACCGGGGAGCTGTTTTTT. Encoded protein: CASSFPDRENTGELFF.

This chain joins TRBV4-3 and TRBJ1-2; TRBD1 might be the D (5 bases). This CDR3 comprises 14 residues. Trimming shortened V by 4 bases and J by 0 bases, and 9 bases separated the two germline ends. Germline V gene lookup returns CDR1 LGHNA and CDR2 YSLEER. The CDR3 here is CASSPRQPNYGYTF. CDR3 DNA: TGCGCCAGCAGCCCGCGACAGCCTAACTATGGCTACACCTTC.